This TCR beta chain was obtained from a study of neurological immune-mediated disorders. TCRdb redid the calling of the 5' RACE reads with MiXCR, one entry per CDR3 protein. The sample contains 85,000 to 100,000 distinct CDR3 sequences, roughly 4% of which appear only once. This clonotype was picked up many times. With 2 bases removed from V and 4 bases from J, the gap between germline ends came to 14 bases. CDR3 size: 16 residues. The sequence derives from a woman between 18 and 30 years old with multiple sclerosis. V usage is TRBV12-3 or TRBV12-4 and J usage is TRBJ2-2; a weak D match, TRBD1 (5 bases). The sequenced sample was PBMCs. CDR3 region: CASSLRAGFSTGELFF. The CDR3 region has the DNA TGTGCCAGCAGTTTACGGGCAGGGTTCTCCACCGGGGAGCTGTTTTTT.